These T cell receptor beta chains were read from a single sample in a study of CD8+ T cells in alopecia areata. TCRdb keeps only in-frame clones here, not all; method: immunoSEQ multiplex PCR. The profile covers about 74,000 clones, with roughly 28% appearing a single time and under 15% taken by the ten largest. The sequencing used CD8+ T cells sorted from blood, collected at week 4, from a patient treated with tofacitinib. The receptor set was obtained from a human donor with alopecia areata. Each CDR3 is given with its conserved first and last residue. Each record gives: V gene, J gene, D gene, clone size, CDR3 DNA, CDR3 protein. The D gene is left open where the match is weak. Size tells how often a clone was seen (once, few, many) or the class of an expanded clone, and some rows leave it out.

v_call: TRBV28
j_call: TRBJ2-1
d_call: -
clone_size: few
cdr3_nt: TGTGCCAGCAGTTCTCGTGGGGCCTCCGCTTACAATGAGCAGTTCTTC
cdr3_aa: CASSSRGASAYNEQFF

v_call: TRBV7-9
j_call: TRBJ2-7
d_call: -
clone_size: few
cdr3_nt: TGTGCCAGCAGCTCCCCCGGCGGAAACGAGCAGTACTTC
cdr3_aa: CASSSPGGNEQYF

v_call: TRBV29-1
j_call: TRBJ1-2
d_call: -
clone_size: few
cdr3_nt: TGCAGCGTGCCGGGCGGCTATGGCTACACCTTC
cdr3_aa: CSVPGGYGYTF

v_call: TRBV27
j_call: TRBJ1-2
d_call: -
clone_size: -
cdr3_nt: TGTGCCAGCAGTCCTCGTGGGGGGGTCGGTGGCTACACCTTC
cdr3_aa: CASSPRGGVGGYTF

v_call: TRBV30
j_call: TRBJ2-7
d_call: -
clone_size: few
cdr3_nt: TGTGCCTGGCGGGCCGCGGGGGAGCAGTACTTC
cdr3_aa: CAWRAAGEQYF

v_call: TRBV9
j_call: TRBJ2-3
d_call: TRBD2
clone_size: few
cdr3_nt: TGTGCCAGCAGCGTGGGACTAGCGGGATTTTTAGATACGCAGTATTTT
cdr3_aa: CASSVGLAGFLDTQYF

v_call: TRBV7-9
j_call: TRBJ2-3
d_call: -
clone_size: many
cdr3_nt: TGTGCCAGCAGCTCAGCAGGAAGCACAGATACGCAGTATTTT
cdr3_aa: CASSSAGSTDTQYF

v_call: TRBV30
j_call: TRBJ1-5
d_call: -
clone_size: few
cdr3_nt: TGTGCCTGGAGTGTCTCAGGGGATCAGCCCCAGCATTTT
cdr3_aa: CAWSVSGDQPQHF

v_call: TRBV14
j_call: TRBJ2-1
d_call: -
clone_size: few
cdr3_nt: TGTGCCAGCAGCCAAGGTCTAGCGAACCCCTACAATGAGCAGTTCTTC
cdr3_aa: CASSQGLANPYNEQFF

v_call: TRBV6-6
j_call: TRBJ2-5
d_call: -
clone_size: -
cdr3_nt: TGTGCCAGCAGTTACGGTCAAGAGACCCAGTACTTC
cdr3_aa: CASSYGQETQYF

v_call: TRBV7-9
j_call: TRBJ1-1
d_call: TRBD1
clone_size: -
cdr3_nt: TGTGCCAGCAGCCATCCCGGGACAGAGAACACTGAAGCTTTCTTT
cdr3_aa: CASSHPGTENTEAFF

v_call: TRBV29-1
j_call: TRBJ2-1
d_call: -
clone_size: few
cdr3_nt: TGCAGCGTTGAAGATCCCCTTGGGCAGTTCTTC
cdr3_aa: CSVEDPLGQFF

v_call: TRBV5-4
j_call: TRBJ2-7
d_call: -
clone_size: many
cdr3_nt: TGTGCCAGCAGCCACGGGACGGACTACGAGCAGTACTTC
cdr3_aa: CASSHGTDYEQYF

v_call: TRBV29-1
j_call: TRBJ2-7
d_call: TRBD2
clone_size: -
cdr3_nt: TGCAGCGTTATCTCCGACGCGGGAGGATCCTACGAGCAGTACTTC
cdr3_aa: CSVISDAGGSYEQYF

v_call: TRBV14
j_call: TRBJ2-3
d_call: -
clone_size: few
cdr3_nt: TGTGCCAGCAGCCCCTGGGGGACAGATACGCAGTATTTT
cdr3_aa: CASSPWGTDTQYF

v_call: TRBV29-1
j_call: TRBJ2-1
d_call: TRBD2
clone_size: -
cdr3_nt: TGCAGCGTGGACGAAGCGGGAGATGAGCAGTTCTTC
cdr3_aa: CSVDEAGDEQFF

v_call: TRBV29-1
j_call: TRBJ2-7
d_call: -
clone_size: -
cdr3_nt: TGCAGCGTTAAAGGGGAACAGGGAGGGAGGTCCGCCTACGAGCAGTACTTC
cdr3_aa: CSVKGEQGGRSAYEQYF

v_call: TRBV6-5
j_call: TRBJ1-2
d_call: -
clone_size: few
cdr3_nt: TGTGCCAGCAGTTACTTAACAGCGACGGGGGGCTACACCTTC
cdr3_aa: CASSYLTATGGYTF

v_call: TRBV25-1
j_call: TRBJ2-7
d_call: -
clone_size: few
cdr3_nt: TGTGCCAGCATGCCCCTTAGCTTTGGCTACGAGCAGTACTTC
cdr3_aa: CASMPLSFGYEQYF

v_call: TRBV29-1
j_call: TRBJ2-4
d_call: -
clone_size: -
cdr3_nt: TGCAGCGTTGAATGGATAGCGGCGGAGAGGAACATTCAGTACTTC
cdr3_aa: CSVEWIAAERNIQYF

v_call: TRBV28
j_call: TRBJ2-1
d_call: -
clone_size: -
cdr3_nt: TGTGCCAGCAGTTTCCATGAGCAGTTCTTC
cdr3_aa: CASSFHEQFF

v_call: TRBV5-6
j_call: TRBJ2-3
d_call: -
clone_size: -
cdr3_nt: TGTGCCAGCAGCTTTGGGACATCGAGCACAGATACGCAGTATTTT
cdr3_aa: CASSFGTSSTDTQYF

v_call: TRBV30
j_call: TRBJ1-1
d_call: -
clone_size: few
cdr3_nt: TGTGCCTGGAGTACAAACACTGAAGCTTTCTTT
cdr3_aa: CAWSTNTEAFF

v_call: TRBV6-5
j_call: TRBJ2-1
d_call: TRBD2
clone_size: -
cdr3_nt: TGCGCCAGCAGTGGAGGACTAGTCTACAATGAGCAGTTCTTC
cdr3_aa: CASSGGLVYNEQFF

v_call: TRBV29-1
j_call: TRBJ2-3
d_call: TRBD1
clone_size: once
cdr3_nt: TGCAGCGTTGAGGATCCGGGACAGGGGTACAGAGATACGCAGTATTTT
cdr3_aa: CSVEDPGQGYRDTQYF

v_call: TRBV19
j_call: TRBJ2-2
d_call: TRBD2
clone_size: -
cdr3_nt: TGTGCCAGTAGTACCTCGGGACTAGGGAACACCGGGGAGCTGTTTTTT
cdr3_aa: CASSTSGLGNTGELFF

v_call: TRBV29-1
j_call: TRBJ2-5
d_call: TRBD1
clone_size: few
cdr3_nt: TGCAGCGCCGGGGCCCAGACAGGGGGAGAGACCCAGTACTTC
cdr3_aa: CSAGAQTGGETQYF

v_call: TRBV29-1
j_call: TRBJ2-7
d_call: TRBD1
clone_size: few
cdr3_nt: TGCAGCGTCTTGGACAGGGGCGAGTCCTACGAGCAGTACTTC
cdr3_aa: CSVLDRGESYEQYF

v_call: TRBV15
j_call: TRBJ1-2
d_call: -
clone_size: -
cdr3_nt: TGTGCCACCAGCAGAGATCTCGGGCAGGGTCCTAACTATGGCTACACCTTC
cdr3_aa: CATSRDLGQGPNYGYTF

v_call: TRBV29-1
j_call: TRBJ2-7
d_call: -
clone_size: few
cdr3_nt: TGCAGCGTTGCATGGGAGAGCTCCTACGAGCAGTACTTC
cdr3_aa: CSVAWESSYEQYF

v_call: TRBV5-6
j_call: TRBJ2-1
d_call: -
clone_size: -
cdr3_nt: TGTGCCAGCAGCTTCTGGGGGAGCTACAATGAGCAGTTCTTC
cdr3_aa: CASSFWGSYNEQFF

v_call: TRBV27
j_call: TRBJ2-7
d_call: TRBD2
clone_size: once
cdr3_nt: TGTGCCAGCGGATTTATCGGGAGGGCCGCCGAGCAGTACTTC
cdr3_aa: CASGFIGRAAEQYF

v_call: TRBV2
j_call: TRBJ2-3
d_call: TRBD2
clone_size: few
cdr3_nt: TGTGCCAGCAGGCAAGACCTAGCGGGATGGGGCACAGATACGCAGTATTTT
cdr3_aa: CASRQDLAGWGTDTQYF

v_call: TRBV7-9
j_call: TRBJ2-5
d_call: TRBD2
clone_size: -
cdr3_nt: TGTGCCAGCAGTCCCCCCGCTAGCGGGAGGGCCAGAGAGACCCAGTACTTC
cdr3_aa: CASSPPASGRARETQYF

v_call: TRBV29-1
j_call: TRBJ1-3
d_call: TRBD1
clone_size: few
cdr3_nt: TGCAGCGTTGTAACAGGGGCAGACACCATATATTTT
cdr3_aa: CSVVTGADTIYF